The text below deals with one T cell receptor (beta chain). The target antigen is unknown. The entry originates in a study of cytomegalovirus exposure and HLA in healthy donors. Study results and caveats: In vitro experiments confirmed that a few CMV-associated chains were specific for CMV antigens. Immune exposure data for these donors was limited to CMV serostatus.

Per germline, CDR1 SGHRS and CDR2 YFSETQ. This CDR3 has 15 amino acids. The ends lost 7 bases at V and 5 bases at J; junction bases unmatched: 13. The PCR used 60 Vbeta and 13 Jbeta primers. The data were produced by immunoSEQ multiplex PCR, yet TCRdb's version contains in-frame clones alone and is incomplete. Seen here are about 160,000 clones, about 72% observed once, and the top ten hold more than 1.3%. Sequenced: PBMCs. This TCR came from a male donor in good health and CMV-seronegative. V is TRBV5-1 and J is TRBJ2-7, with TRBD2 matching over 9 bases. CDR3 sequence reads: CASCPGTSNKNEQYF. CDR3 bases: TGCGCCAGCTGCCCCGGGACTAGCAACAAGAACGAGCAGTACTTC. The whole variable domain, filled in from reference TRBV5-1 and TRBJ2-7, reads KAGVTQTPRYLIKTRGQQVTLSCSPISGHRSVSWYQQTPGQGLQFLFEYFSETQRNKGNFPGRFSGRQFSNSRSEMNVSTLELGDSALYLCASCPGTSNKNEQYFGPGTRLTVT.